The rows below give T cell receptor beta chains drawn from one sample of a study of cytomegalovirus exposure and HLA in healthy donors. Using immunoSEQ multiplex PCR, the repertoire was profiled, and TCRdb retains in-frame clones only, with some absent. The data hold about 130,000 clones, with 75% to 85% observed a single time. The sample was PBMCs. Receptors were obtained from a man aged 45-60 years in good health and CMV-seronegative. Both conserved end residues are trimmed from each CDR3. The D gene is left open where the match is weak. The size entry is marked missing in some rows and otherwise reads once, few, many or a size class.

d_call: TRBD1; clone_size: .; v_call: TRBV5-8; j_call: TRBJ1-2; cdr3_aa: ASSFTGTGVPNYGYT
d_call: .; clone_size: .; v_call: TRBV6-1; j_call: TRBJ1-1; cdr3_aa: ASKLKSTEAF
d_call: TRBD2; clone_size: .; v_call: TRBV5-1; j_call: TRBJ2-5; cdr3_aa: ASSSSPSGGAQETQY
d_call: TRBD1; clone_size: .; v_call: TRBV15; j_call: TRBJ1-2; cdr3_aa: ATSSRTGTTNYGYT
d_call: TRBD1; clone_size: .; v_call: TRBV2; j_call: TRBJ1-6; cdr3_aa: ASSAQGAGNSPLH
d_call: .; clone_size: .; v_call: TRBV12-5; j_call: TRBJ2-6; cdr3_aa: ASGFDSSGANVLT
d_call: TRBD1; clone_size: .; v_call: TRBV7-8; j_call: TRBJ1-2; cdr3_aa: ASSLGQGAGGYT
d_call: .; clone_size: .; v_call: TRBV5-1; j_call: TRBJ1-1; cdr3_aa: ASSFPSGDTEAF
d_call: TRBD1; clone_size: .; v_call: TRBV7-9; j_call: TRBJ1-2; cdr3_aa: ASSLGQGTLDGYT
d_call: TRBD1; clone_size: .; v_call: TRBV9; j_call: TRBJ1-2; cdr3_aa: ASSVGQGDGYT
d_call: .; clone_size: once; v_call: TRBV6-1; j_call: TRBJ1-2; cdr3_aa: ASSEVGQTYGYT
d_call: .; clone_size: once; v_call: TRBV7-6; j_call: TRBJ1-1; cdr3_aa: ASRLSGGQRTTEAF
d_call: TRBD2; clone_size: .; v_call: TRBV5-4; j_call: .; cdr3_aa: ASSPGGTSGYEQY
d_call: .; clone_size: .; v_call: TRBV6-6; j_call: TRBJ1-1; cdr3_aa: ASSNPRGGRNTEAF
d_call: .; clone_size: .; v_call: TRBV13; j_call: TRBJ2-5; cdr3_aa: ASSSQEGLQETQY
d_call: .; clone_size: .; v_call: TRBV5-1; j_call: TRBJ2-7; cdr3_aa: ASSQKQGRDYEQY
d_call: .; clone_size: .; v_call: TRBV2; j_call: TRBJ1-6; cdr3_aa: ASTERQLGYNSPLH
d_call: TRBD1; clone_size: .; v_call: TRBV19; j_call: TRBJ1-1; cdr3_aa: ASSHRPGTGGPEAF
d_call: TRBD1; clone_size: .; v_call: TRBV30; j_call: TRBJ1-1; cdr3_aa: AWSRVPGQGFNTEAF
d_call: TRBD2; clone_size: .; v_call: TRBV7-9; j_call: TRBJ2-5; cdr3_aa: ASILASLYKEETQY
d_call: .; clone_size: .; v_call: TRBV7-8; j_call: TRBJ1-6; cdr3_aa: ASSPKIAGQDSPLH
d_call: .; clone_size: .; v_call: TRBV5-4; j_call: TRBJ1-1; cdr3_aa: ASSGLNTEAF
d_call: .; clone_size: .; v_call: TRBV7-9; j_call: TRBJ1-2; cdr3_aa: ASSSTLSWTELPGYT
d_call: TRBD1; clone_size: .; v_call: TRBV10-3; j_call: TRBJ2-7; cdr3_aa: AIRDTGGQEQY
d_call: TRBD1; clone_size: .; v_call: TRBV10-3; j_call: TRBJ2-3; cdr3_aa: AIKPTGQGTDTQY
d_call: .; clone_size: once; v_call: TRBV9; j_call: TRBJ2-3; cdr3_aa: ASSPRGFPDTQY
d_call: .; clone_size: .; v_call: TRBV5-1; j_call: TRBJ2-5; cdr3_aa: ASSLRDSQETQY
d_call: .; clone_size: .; v_call: TRBV6-5; j_call: TRBJ1-2; cdr3_aa: ASSPGQNYGYT
d_call: .; clone_size: .; v_call: TRBV14; j_call: TRBJ2-5; cdr3_aa: ASSHQLGGGETQY
d_call: TRBD2; clone_size: few; v_call: TRBV5-1; j_call: .; cdr3_aa: ASSVGAGDEQY
d_call: TRBD2; clone_size: .; v_call: TRBV5-1; j_call: TRBJ2-3; cdr3_aa: ASSPVVLAGGTDTQY
d_call: .; clone_size: .; v_call: TRBV4-2; j_call: TRBJ1-6; cdr3_aa: ASSQAPTGSGPPLH
d_call: TRBD2; clone_size: .; v_call: TRBV5-6; j_call: .; cdr3_aa: AYGWRRGSEQY
d_call: .; clone_size: .; v_call: TRBV20-1; j_call: TRBJ2-5; cdr3_aa: SVGHKETQY
d_call: .; clone_size: .; v_call: TRBV4-1; j_call: TRBJ1-1; cdr3_aa: ASSRQTKGGADTEAF
d_call: .; clone_size: .; v_call: TRBV7-5; j_call: TRBJ2-7; cdr3_aa: ARILPLVHEQY
d_call: .; clone_size: .; v_call: TRBV4-1; j_call: TRBJ1-2; cdr3_aa: ASSQNPAESRNYGYT
d_call: TRBD1; clone_size: .; v_call: TRBV7-2; j_call: TRBJ1-6; cdr3_aa: ASSRTTGLGNSPLH
d_call: .; clone_size: .; v_call: TRBV4-1; j_call: TRBJ1-5; cdr3_aa: ASSQDRVGARPNQPQH
d_call: TRBD1; clone_size: .; v_call: TRBV6-5; j_call: TRBJ1-1; cdr3_aa: ASSRDRLSTEAF
d_call: .; clone_size: .; v_call: TRBV5-1; j_call: TRBJ2-3; cdr3_aa: ASSRRSGGGTDTQY
d_call: TRBD1; clone_size: once; v_call: TRBV7-9; j_call: TRBJ2-7; cdr3_aa: ASSPGQGPDEQY
d_call: TRBD2; clone_size: .; v_call: TRBV7-2; j_call: TRBJ2-5; cdr3_aa: ASSFRTSGAETQY
d_call: .; clone_size: once; v_call: TRBV4-3; j_call: TRBJ2-3; cdr3_aa: ASSPGGNTDTQY
d_call: .; clone_size: few; v_call: TRBV5-1; j_call: TRBJ1-2; cdr3_aa: ASSLLGGDYGYT